This T cell receptor beta chain was identified during a study of blood T cells in healthy people across ages. General study results and limits: Older age coincided with a roughly linear decline in TCR beta diversity per million T cells. Calculation of diversity from one million T cells yielded estimates considered to be underestimates.

The authors ran a second PCR of about 6 to 12 cycles using a sample-barcoded 5' primer and a J-beta primer mix. MiXCR was run by TCRdb on the 5' RACE reads, yielding one entry per CDR3 protein. Of a few hundred thousand distinct CDR3 sequences in the sample, 45% to 60% were seen once. Comments on this clonotype: What it binds is unknown.

Each individual donor underwent a draw of roughly 10 milliliters of peripheral blood. Trimming pared 5 bases from V and 5 bases from J, leaving 16 bases between. The germline CDR1 and CDR2 sequences are WSHSY and SAAADI. The CDR3 loop spans 14 amino acids. This clonotype was obtained from a man aged 55 to 69 in good health. This sequence joins TRBV10-2 and TRBJ2-7, with D perhaps being TRBD1 or TRBD2 (5 bases each). Sequencing used blood. In nucleotides, the CDR3 is TGCGCCAGCAGTTTCTCCGGGACGAAGAACGAGCAGTACTTC. It codes for CASSFSGTKNEQYF.